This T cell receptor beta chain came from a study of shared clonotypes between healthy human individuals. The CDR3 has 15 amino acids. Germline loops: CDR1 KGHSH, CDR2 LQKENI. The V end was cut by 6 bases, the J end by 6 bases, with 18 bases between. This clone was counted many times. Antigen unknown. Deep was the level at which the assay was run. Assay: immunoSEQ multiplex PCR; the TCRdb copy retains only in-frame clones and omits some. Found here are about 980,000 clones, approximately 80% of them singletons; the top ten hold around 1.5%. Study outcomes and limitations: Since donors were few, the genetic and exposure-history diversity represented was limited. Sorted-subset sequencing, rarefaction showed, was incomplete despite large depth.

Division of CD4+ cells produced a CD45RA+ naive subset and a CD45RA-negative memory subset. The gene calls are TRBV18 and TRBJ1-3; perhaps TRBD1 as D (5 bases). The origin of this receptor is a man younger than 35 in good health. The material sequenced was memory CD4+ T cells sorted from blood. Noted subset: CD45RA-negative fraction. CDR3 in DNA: TGTGCCAGCTCTCAGCAGGGTCGGGATCAAAACACCATATATTTT. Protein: CASSQQGRDQNTIYF. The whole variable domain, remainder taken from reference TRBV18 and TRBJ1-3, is NAGVMQNPRHLVRRRGQEARLRCSPMKGHSHVYWYRQLPEEGLKFMVYLQKENIIDESGMPKERFSAEFPKEGPSILRIQQVVRGDSAAYFCASSQQGRDQNTIYFGEGSWLTVV.